The 20 T cell receptor beta chains in this list originate from one sample, sequenced in a study of T cell responses to AZD1222 COVID-19 vaccine. The repertoire was sequenced with immunoSEQ multiplex PCR; TCRdb's copy has only in-frame clones and lacks some. The data show about 120,000 clones, with about 92% seen just once and 4% to 6% held by the top ten. The material sequenced was peripheral blood, taken 28 days after the second AZD1222 dose. These receptors were taken from an adult who received the AZD1222 COVID-19 vaccine.

CDR3 amino acids: CASSREPARATGDTQYF. CDR3 nucleotides: TGTGCCAGCAGCCGAGAACCCGCCAGGGCTACGGGGGATACGCAGTATTTT. The rearrangement joins TRBV7-8 to TRBJ2-3; D possibly uses TRBD1 or TRBD2 (5 bases each). V shed 5 bases and J shed 6 bases, with 24 bases lying between them. CDR1 SGHVS and CDR2 FQNEAQ come from the germline V gene. This CDR3 region has 17 residues.

The chain employs TRBV27 and TRBJ2-7; D is perhaps TRBD1 (6 bases). V gave up 6 bases and J gave up 4 bases, with 13 bases separating them. CDR1 MNHEY and CDR2 SMNVEV come from the germline V gene (reference sequence). The CDR3 loop spans 13 amino acids. The DNA of the CDR3 is TGTGCCAGCAGAGGTACAGGGAGATACGAGCAGTACTTC. As protein: CASRGTGRYEQYF.

The J gene is TRBJ1-6, the V gene TRBV2, with D perhaps TRBD1 (6 bases). V lost 10 bases to trimming and J lost 2 bases, with 15 bases between them. In germline, CDR1 is SNHLY, CDR2 FYNNEI. The CDR3 totals 15 residues. The CDR3 loop is CANRRGGAYNSPLHF. The CDR3 DNA follows: TGTGCCAACAGGAGGGGGGGTGCCTATAATTCACCCCTCCACTTT.

The CDR3 DNA reads as TGTGCCTGGAGGATACAGGGGGCGAGGAACACTGAAGCTTTCTTT. Translating gives CAWRIQGARNTEAFF. The rearrangement uses TRBV30 and TRBJ1-1; 9 nucleotides agree with TRBD1. With 3 bases clipped from V and 1 base from J, the junction kept 6 bases outside the gene matches. The CDR3 sequence is 15 residues long. From germline, CDR1 is GTSNPN and CDR2 SVGIG (reference sequence).

The genes are TRBV12-5 and TRBJ1-1; D perhaps matches TRBD1 (5 bases). Trimming pared 5 bases from V and 0 bases from J, leaving 10 bases between. The V gene's germline CDR1 is LGHNT and CDR2 FRNRAP. CDR3 length: 14 amino acids. CDR3 nucleotide sequence: TGTGCTAGTGGTCCACAGGCCATGAACACTGAAGCTTTCTTT. Its protein is CASGPQAMNTEAFF.

The chain employs TRBV2 and TRBJ1-5; no firm D call. Germline-derived CDR1 and CDR2 are SNHLY and FYNNEI. V lost 3 bases and J lost 1, with 1 base in between. There are 12 residues in the CDR3. The CDR3 DNA sequence: TGTGCCAGCAGTGACAGCAATCAGCCCCAGCATTTT. Its translation is CASSDSNQPQHF.

This chain links TRBV23-1 with TRBJ1-6; a possible D gene is TRBD1 (6 bases). TRBV23-1 has ORF status, its function being uncertain. With 4 bases removed from V and 0 bases from J, the gap between germline ends came to 10 bases. The CDR3 length is 16 residues. The CDR3 DNA sequence: TGCGCCAGCAGTCGTACAGGGAGCTCCTATAATTCACCCCTCCACTTT. It encodes CASSRTGSSYNSPLHF.

A single count supports this clone. The chain has TRBV14 and TRBJ1-2; D unresolved. The CDR3 has 12 residues. Germline lookup yields CDR1 SGHDN and CDR2 FVKESK. Trimming stripped 5 bases from V and 8 bases from J, with 12 bases between. The CDR3 reads CASSITRGGYTF. DNA for the CDR3: TGTGCCAGCAGCATTACCCGCGGGGGCTACACCTTC.

The rearrangement links TRBV2 to TRBJ1-2; no firm D call. The CDR3 is 13 residues long. V dropped 9 bases and J dropped 0 bases, with 11 bases sitting between them. Germline CDR1 reads SNHLY; CDR2 reads FYNNEI. In DNA form, the CDR3 reads TGTGCCAGATCCAAGGGAACTAACTATGGCTACACCTTC. Protein: CARSKGTNYGYTF.

This clone was seen only once. The chain is built from TRBV11-2 and TRBJ1-5; D is uncertain. The CDR3 has 12 amino acids. Germline V gene sequence: CDR1 SGHAT, CDR2 FQNNGV. V was pared by 5 bases and J by 7 bases, with 9 bases between. The chain's CDR3 is CASSREGQPQHF. The CDR3 DNA reads as TGTGCCAGCAGCCGCGAGGGACAGCCCCAGCATTTT. The whole variable domain, filled in from reference TRBV11-2 and TRBJ1-5, reads EAGVAQSPRYKIIEKRQSVAFWCNPISGHATLYWYQQILGQGPKLLIQFQNNGVVDDSQLPKDRFSAERLKGVDSTLKIQPAKLEDSAVYLCASSREGQPQHFGDGTRLSIL.

The chain recombines TRBV18 with TRBJ2-3; D is possibly TRBD2 (6 bases). The germline CDR1 and CDR2 sequences are KGHSH and LQKENI. Between the trimmed V and J ends, which lost 0 bases and 6 bases, there was a span of 13 bases. The CDR3 runs to 15 residues. As DNA, the CDR3 is TGTGCCAGCTCACCACCGTTGGGAGGAGCTGATACGCAGTATTTT. The encoded protein is CASSPPLGGADTQYF.

V is TRBV7-2 and J is TRBJ2-7; D call uncertain. This CDR3 comprises 13 residues. Trimming removed 2 bases at V and 3 bases at J, with 8 bases between. The germline gives CDR1 SGHTA, CDR2 FQGNSA. The CDR3 nucleotides read TGTGCCAGCAGCTTAAACAAACTCTACGAGCAGTACTTC. This gives the protein CASSLNKLYEQYF.

The chain has TRBV7-9 and TRBJ1-6, with 11 nucleotides matching TRBD1. This CDR3 has 17 amino acids. CDR1 is SEHNR, CDR2 FQNEAQ, per germline (reference sequence). V lost 7 bases to trimming and J lost 2 bases; unmatched junction nucleotides: 7. CDR3 in DNA: TGTGCCAGCACCCAGGGGACAGGGGGTACCTATAATTCACCCCTCCACTTT. It yields the protein CASTQGTGGTYNSPLHF.

The chain couples TRBV7-9 to TRBJ1-6; a possible D gene is TRBD1 (6 bases). The CDR3 is made up of 15 amino acids. V dropped 5 bases and J dropped 7 bases, with 15 bases sitting between them. Germline CDR1 is SEHNR and CDR2 is FQNEAQ (reference sequence). CDR3 nucleotide sequence: TGTGCCAGCAGCCCCGTTTCAGGGGTAAATTCACCCCTCCACTTT. Encoded protein: CASSPVSGVNSPLHF. Complete variable domain (other parts from reference TRBV7-9 and TRBJ1-6): DTGVSQNPRHKITKRGQNVTFRCDPISEHNRLYWYRQTLGQGPEFLTYFQNEAQLEKSRLLSDRFSAERPKGSFSTLEIQRTEQGDSAMYLCASSPVSGVNSPLHFGNGTRLTVT.

This clone was detected many times. This sequence joins TRBV27 and TRBJ1-5, with 8 bases identical to TRBD1. V was pared by 6 bases and J by 4 bases, with 8 bases of the junction left unmatched. CDR3 size: 15 residues. Germline assignment: CDR1 MNHEY and CDR2 SMNVEV (reference sequence). The DNA of the CDR3 is TGTGCCAGCAGGTTAACAGGGGGAGGGAATCAGCCCCAGCATTTT. Translating gives CASRLTGGGNQPQHF.

The chain carries TRBV7-2 and TRBJ1-3; a weak D match, TRBD1 (6 bases). Germline values: CDR1 SGHTA, CDR2 FQGNSA. The CDR3 contains 15 residues. V was shortened by 0 bases and J by 4 bases, with 10 bases between the two germline ends. DNA for the CDR3: TGTGCCAGCAGCTTAGCGGGACACGGGGGAAACACCATATATTTT. This codes for CASSLAGHGGNTIYF.

The V call is TRBV6-5, the J call TRBJ2-7; D might be TRBD1 or TRBD2, each matching 5 bases. The CDR3 extends over 15 amino acids. Germline CDR1 reads MNHEY; CDR2 reads SVGAGI. Trimming left V 5 bases short and J 9 bases short, with 23 bases between. CDR3: CASSKIVGFGTRQYF. For the CDR3, the DNA is TGTGCCAGCAGTAAAATAGTAGGATTCGGGACGAGGCAGTACTTC.

The V and J genes are TRBV6-6 and TRBJ1-2; possibly TRBD1 for D (6 bases). From germline, CDR1 is MNHNY and CDR2 SVGAGI (reference sequence). V shed 6 bases and J shed 7 bases, with 21 bases lying between them. The CDR3 consists of 15 residues. CDR3 sequence: CASSHARGEGGGYTF. The DNA of the CDR3 is TGTGCCAGCAGCCACGCCAGGGGAGAGGGGGGTGGCTACACCTTC.

The rearrangement uses TRBV27 and TRBJ1-6; TRBD1 matches 9 bases. The CDR3 contains 20 residues. Germline V gives CDR1 MNHEY, CDR2 SMNVEV (reference sequence). The trim removed 5 bases at V and 1 base at J, leaving 15 bases unmatched. The CDR3 region is CASSLTNWDRASSYNSPLHF. The CDR3 nucleotides read TGTGCCAGCAGTCTGACCAACTGGGACAGGGCGTCGTCCTATAATTCACCCCTCCACTTT.

This clone was detected once. The chain combines TRBV28 with TRBJ1-2; no clear D gene. CDR1 is MDHEN and CDR2 is SYDVKM in the germline V gene. V lost 4 bases, J lost 8 bases, and 11 bases lay in between. The CDR3 covers 12 residues. The CDR3 region is CASSSGGRGYTF. CDR3 bases: TGTGCCAGCAGTTCCGGCGGAAGGGGCTACACCTTC.